Below, one T cell receptor beta chain is given with its context. CDR1 is SGHNT, CDR2 YENEEA, per germline. Trimming removed 5 bases at V and 0 bases at J, with 11 bases between. This CDR3 contains 15 residues. This entry comes from a study of blood T cell repertoires in COVID-19. Study-wide context: T cells, B-cell-depleted T cells, or PBMCs supplied cDNA or gDNA.

Assay: immunoSEQ multiplex PCR; the TCRdb copy retains only in-frame clones and omits some. The table shows 150,000 or so clones, with approximately 83% occurring only once. The source of this sequence is a man in his sixties with acute or convalescent COVID-19. The chain has TRBV11-3 and TRBJ2-1, with D perhaps TRBD2 (5 bases). Sequenced: peripheral blood. The CDR3 DNA reads TGTGCCAGCAGCGCGGGCCAGAGCTCCTACAATGAGCAGTTCTTC. Encoded protein: CASSAGQSSYNEQFF.